Given below is one T cell receptor beta chain in context. The germline V gene encodes CDR1 KGHDR and CDR2 SFDVKD. Trimming cost V 4 bases and J 5 bases, with 21 bases left between them. The CDR3 is 17 residues long. Sequencing used immunoSEQ multiplex PCR; TCRdb keeps in-frame clones, though not all of them. The repertoire holds approximately 280,000 clones, with roughly 85% as singletons. The record originates from a study of blood T cell repertoires in COVID-19. This TCR was recovered from a man aged 40-55 years who had been exposed to COVID-19. V gene TRBV24-1 combines with J gene TRBJ2-3; D gene ambiguous. Sequenced sample: PBMCs or T cells enriched from blood (not recorded which). The CDR3 region is CATSDPDWVKNIDTQYF. DNA of the CDR3: TGTGCCACCAGTGACCCAGACTGGGTGAAGAATATAGATACGCAGTATTTT.